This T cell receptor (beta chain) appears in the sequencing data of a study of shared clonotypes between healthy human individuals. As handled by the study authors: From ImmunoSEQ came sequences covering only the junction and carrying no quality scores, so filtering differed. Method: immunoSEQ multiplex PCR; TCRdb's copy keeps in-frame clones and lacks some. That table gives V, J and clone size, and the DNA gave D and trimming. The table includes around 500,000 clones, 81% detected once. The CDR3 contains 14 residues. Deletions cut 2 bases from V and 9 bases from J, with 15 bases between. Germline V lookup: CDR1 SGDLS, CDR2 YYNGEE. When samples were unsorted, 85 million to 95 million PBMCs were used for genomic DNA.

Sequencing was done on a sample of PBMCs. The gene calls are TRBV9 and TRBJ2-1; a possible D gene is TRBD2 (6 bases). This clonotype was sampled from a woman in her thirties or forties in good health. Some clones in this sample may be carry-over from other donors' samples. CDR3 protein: CASSVGGMGGEQFF. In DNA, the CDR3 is TGTGCCAGCAGCGTTGGAGGGATGGGAGGTGAGCAGTTCTTC.